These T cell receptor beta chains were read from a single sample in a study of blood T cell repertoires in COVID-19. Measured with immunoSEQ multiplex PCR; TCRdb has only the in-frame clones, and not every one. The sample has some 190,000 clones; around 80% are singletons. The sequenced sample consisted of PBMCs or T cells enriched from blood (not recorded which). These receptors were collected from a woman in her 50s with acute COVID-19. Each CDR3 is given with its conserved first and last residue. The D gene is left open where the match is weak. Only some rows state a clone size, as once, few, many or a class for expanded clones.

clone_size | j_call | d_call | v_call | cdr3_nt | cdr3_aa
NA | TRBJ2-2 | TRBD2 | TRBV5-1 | TGCGCCAGCAGCTTGGAAGGTAGTGGTCGGCTAGCGGACGGGGAGCTGTTTTTT | CASSLEGSGRLADGELFF
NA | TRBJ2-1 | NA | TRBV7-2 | TGTGCCAGCAGCTCAGACAGGCCGTCCTACAATGAGCAGTTCTTC | CASSSDRPSYNEQFF
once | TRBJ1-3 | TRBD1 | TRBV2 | TGTGCCAGCAGTGGGGACAGCCTCTCTGGAAACACCATATATTTT | CASSGDSLSGNTIYF
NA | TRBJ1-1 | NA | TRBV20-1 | TGCAGGGGCGGGGACACTGAAGCTTTCTTT | CRGGDTEAFF
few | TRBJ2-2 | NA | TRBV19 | TGTGCCAGTAGTTGGGGCCGGGCGTACACCGGGGAGCTGTTTTTT | CASSWGRAYTGELFF
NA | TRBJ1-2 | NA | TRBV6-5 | TGTGCCAGCAGTTACGACTTCATCTATGGCTACACCTTC | CASSYDFIYGYTF
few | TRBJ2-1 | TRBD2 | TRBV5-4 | TGTGCCAGCAGCTTTCTCGGCGGGGGGGCCTCTTCTAGTGAGCAGTTCTTC | CASSFLGGGASSSEQFF
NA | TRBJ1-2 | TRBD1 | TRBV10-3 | TGTGCCATCAGTGAGGGACAGGGGTCCGCCGAGTATGGCTACACCTTC | CAISEGQGSAEYGYTF
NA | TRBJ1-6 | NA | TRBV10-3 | TGTGCCATCAGTGAACCGGGACTTTATAATTCACCCCTCCACTTT | CAISEPGLYNSPLHF
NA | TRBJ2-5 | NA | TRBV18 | TGTGCCAGCTCACCAGGGCTAGCGGAGACCCAGTACTTC | CASSPGLAETQYF
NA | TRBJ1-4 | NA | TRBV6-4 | TGTGCCAGCAGTGCCCAGGGCGTAGGTGAAAAACTGTTTTTT | CASSAQGVGEKLFF
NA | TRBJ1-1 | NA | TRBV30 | TGTGCCTGCCTCCCTTGGGGAGAATTGAACACTGAAGCTTTCTTT | CACLPWGELNTEAFF
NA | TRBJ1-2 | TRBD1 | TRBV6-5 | TGTGCCAGCAGCGAGACAGGGTGGGACGGCTACACCTTC | CASSETGWDGYTF
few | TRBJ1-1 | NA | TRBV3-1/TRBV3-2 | TGTGCCAGCAGCCAAGTGTCCCCCGTTGGGAGGAACACTGAAGCTTTCTTT | CASSQVSPVGRNTEAFF
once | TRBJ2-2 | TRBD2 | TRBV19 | TGTGCCGCCTCCGGACTAGACTTCACCGGGGAGCTGTTTTTT | CAASGLDFTGELFF
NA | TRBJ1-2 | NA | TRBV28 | TGTGCCAGCAGGCTGCAGGTCAACTATGGCTACACCTTC | CASRLQVNYGYTF
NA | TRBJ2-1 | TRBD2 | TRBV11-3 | TGTGCCAGCGCCCTAGCGGGGGGCTACAATGAGCAGTTCTTC | CASALAGGYNEQFF
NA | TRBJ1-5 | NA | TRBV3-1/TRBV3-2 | TGTGCCAGCAGCCAAGATGCGGGGGCAAGTCAGCCCCAGCATTTT | CASSQDAGASQPQHF
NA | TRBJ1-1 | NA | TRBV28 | TGTGCCAGCAGTTCACTCAACAGGAATGAAGCTTTCTTT | CASSSLNRNEAFF